This TCR beta chain derives from a study of cytomegalovirus exposure and HLA in healthy donors. General study results and limits: The dataset shows that most TCR sequences were rare, while some public TCRs occurred in many donors.

This PCR relied on a set of 60 Vbeta primers and 13 Jbeta primers. Clones were read by immunoSEQ multiplex PCR, and TCRdb kept only the in-frame ones, dropping some. Of 35,000 to 45,000 clones listed, 82% were seen once; the top ten hold about 10%. Germline CDR1 LNHNV, CDR2 YYDKDF (reference sequence). The CDR3 extends over 17 amino acids. V gave up 2 bases and J gave up 0 bases, with 14 bases separating them. This clone was seen a handful of times. Its antigen is currently unknown. Donors counted as nominally healthy when sampled, yet unrecorded immune exposures were likely. The chain joins TRBV15 to TRBJ1-3; D possibly corresponds to TRBD1 (5 bases). The specimen sequenced was PBMCs. The sequence was obtained from a woman between 18 and 29 years old in good health and CMV-seropositive. The CDR3 loop is CATSRTGGELSGNTIYF. Written as DNA, the CDR3 is TGTGCCACCAGCAGAACCGGGGGGGAGCTCTCTGGAAACACCATATATTTT.